This T cell receptor (beta chain) originates from a study of T cell repertoires in cytomegalovirus infection (dated by TCRdb to between 2018 and 2021). Broadly, across the study: Recently identified HLA-C-restricted CMV epitopes, whose presentation resists viral immunomodulation, were targeted by peptide stimulations together with well-studied HLA-B-restricted epitopes. The HLA type of each donor mattered for the analysis, because public TCR beta signatures pointed to carriage of CMV infection along with the matching HLA type.

Sequencing was performed on an Illumina HiSeq 1500. TCRdb took the public reads, trimmed them with fastp at Q25, ran MiXCR for clone calling and kept in-frame beta chains. Entries are consolidated by CDR3 protein sequence, retaining the most common genes and DNA. The sample contains hundreds of thousands of distinct CDR3 sequences, 30% to 35% of them found a single time. The leading ten clones occupy roughly 15% of the sample. Overall study outcomes, separate from this receptor: Cumulative frequency of public TCR beta family members discriminated carriers of CMV infection plus the relevant HLA type in this cohort and an independent approximately 350-donor cohort. The ex vivo response was dominated by HLA-C-restricted CMV-specific TCR beta clonotypes, which also provided the single most frequent clonotype in two of eight donors.

The label giving this sample's treatment or condition can be read as: in vitro stimulation with specific CMV peptide epitopes to enrich CMV-specific T cells. In the germline V gene, CDR1 corresponds to SGHTA and CDR2 to FQGNSA. From the cysteine through the phenylalanine, the CDR3 covers 11 amino acids. Only the CDR3 part of the read is kept: 33 bases, read in frame from the first base. The germline ends are 4 bases apart after V is trimmed by 2 bases and J by 8 bases. With respect to this clonotype: The target of this receptor is not known. No quality values exist for individual bases; no much larger clone is one base distant.

Here the chain combines TRBV7-2 and TRBJ2-4; there is no confident call for the D gene. The TCR sequence derives from a human donor in good health (CMV status not recorded). Some clones in this sample may be carry-over from other donors' samples. The sequences come from cultured PBMCs, collected from culture after CMV antigen stimulation. CDR3 loop: CASSLRDIQYF. The sequence in DNA is TGTGCCAGCAGCTTAAGGGACATTCAGTACTTC.